This T cell receptor (beta chain) was sequenced in a study of T cell repertoires in cytomegalovirus infection. As for the study in general: Recently identified HLA-C-restricted CMV epitopes and well-studied HLA-B-restricted CMV epitopes were used by the study. Indicated by public TCR beta signatures were CMV infection and matching HLA type.

Points on this clonotype: Its target is not known. An end of the junction does not agree with germline; a read error may underlie this.

TCRdb re-analysed the reads in MiXCR, keeping a single row per CDR3 protein. Of more than 95,000 distinct CDR3 sequences listed, about 31% are singletons. CDR1 is SGHVS and CDR2 is FNYEAQ in the germline V gene. CDR3 size: 16 residues. Study outcomes and limitations: Dominating the ex vivo response were TCR beta clonotypes that were CMV-specific and HLA-C-restricted. Identification of carriers of CMV plus the relevant HLA was performed using cumulative public TCR beta family frequency.

The source material was CD8+ T cells from cultured PBMCs, sampled from culture after CMV antigen stimulation. This rearrangement joins TRBV7-6 to TRBJ2-3; TRBD2 is a possible D gene (6 bases). The receptor comes from a human donor in good health (CMV status not recorded). Some clones in this sample may be carry-over from other donors' samples. The CDR3 here is CASSLGPGELVNTQYF. CDR3 in DNA: TGTGCTAGCAGCTTGGGTCCGGGGGAACTTGTTAATACGCAGTATTTT.